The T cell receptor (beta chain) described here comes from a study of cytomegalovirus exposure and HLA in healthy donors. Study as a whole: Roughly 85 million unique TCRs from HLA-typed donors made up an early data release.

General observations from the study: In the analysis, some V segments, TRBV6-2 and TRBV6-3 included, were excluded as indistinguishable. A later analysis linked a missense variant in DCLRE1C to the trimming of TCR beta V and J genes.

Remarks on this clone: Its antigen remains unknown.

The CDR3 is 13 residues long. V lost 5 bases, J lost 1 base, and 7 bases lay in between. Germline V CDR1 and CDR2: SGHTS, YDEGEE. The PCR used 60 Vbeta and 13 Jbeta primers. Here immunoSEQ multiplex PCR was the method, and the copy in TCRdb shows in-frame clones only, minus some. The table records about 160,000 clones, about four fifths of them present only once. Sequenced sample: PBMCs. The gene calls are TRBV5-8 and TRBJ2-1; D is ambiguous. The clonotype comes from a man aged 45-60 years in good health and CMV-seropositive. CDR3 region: CASRAESYNEQFF. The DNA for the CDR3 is TGTGCCAGCAGAGCCGAATCCTACAATGAGCAGTTCTTC.